This TCR beta chain is drawn from a study of OX40 agonist ivuxolimab in advanced cancers. For the study at large: A mean age of around 60 years, range 23 to 79, was recorded, and 80% to 90% were male.

Remarks on this clone: Its antigen is not identified.

Only in-frame clones appear in the TCRdb table, and some are missing; sequencing was by immunoSEQ multiplex PCR. The sample has about 120,000 clones; 75% to 90% are singletons. Trimming took 2 bases from V and 4 from J, leaving 9 bases between them. The CDR3 runs to 13 residues. The germline gives CDR1 GTSNPN, CDR2 SVGIG (reference sequence). The study, taken as a whole, reports: Partial responders receiving 0.1-3.0 mg/kg showed among the lowest clonal expansion.

The chain carries TRBV30 and TRBJ1-5; D is perhaps TRBD1 (6 bases). The sequence derives from an adult with an advanced solid tumor such as melanoma, head and neck, liver or kidney cancer. Sequenced here: CD4+ or CD8+ T cells sorted from blood, sampled in a trial of the OX40 agonist ivuxolimab. Here the CDR3 DNA reads TGTGCCTGGAGTCTACAGGGAAATCAGCCCCAGCATTTT. Translation gives CAWSLQGNQPQHF.